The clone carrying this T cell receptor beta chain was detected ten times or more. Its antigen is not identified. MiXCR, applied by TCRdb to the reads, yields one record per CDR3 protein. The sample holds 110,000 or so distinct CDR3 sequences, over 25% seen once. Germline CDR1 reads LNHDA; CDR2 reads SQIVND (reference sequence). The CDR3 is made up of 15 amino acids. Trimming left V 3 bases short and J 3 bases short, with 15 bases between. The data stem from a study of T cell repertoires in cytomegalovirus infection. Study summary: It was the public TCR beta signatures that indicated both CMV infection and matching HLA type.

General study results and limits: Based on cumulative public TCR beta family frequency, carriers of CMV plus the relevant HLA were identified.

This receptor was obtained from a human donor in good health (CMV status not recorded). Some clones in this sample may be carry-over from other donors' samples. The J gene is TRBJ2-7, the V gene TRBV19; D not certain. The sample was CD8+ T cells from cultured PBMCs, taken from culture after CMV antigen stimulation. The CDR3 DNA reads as TGTGCCAGTAGTATTTGGTACGGGCATGGCTACGAGCAGTACTTC. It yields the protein CASSIWYGHGYEQYF.